Following are 17 T cell receptor beta chains from one sample sequenced in a study of shared clonotypes between healthy human individuals. Profiled with immunoSEQ multiplex PCR; TCRdb holds only in-frame clones, not every one. The sample contains 2 million to 3 million clones, 90% to 95% of which appear only once. Specimen: naive CD4+ T cells sorted from blood. Subset of the sample: CD45RA+ positively selected. The receptors derive from a young man in good health.

The chain is built from TRBV16 and TRBJ2-7; 8 nucleotides agree with TRBD1. The V segment lost 4 bases and the J segment 3 bases; nucleotides outside the gene matches: 11. The CDR3 is 16 residues long. Germline loops: CDR1 KGHSY, CDR2 FQNENV. CDR3 region: CASSPTGGQGLYEQYF. CDR3 DNA sequence: TGTGCCAGCAGCCCCACTGGCGGACAGGGCCTCTACGAGCAGTACTTC.

The J gene is TRBJ2-1, the V gene TRBV7-6, with 13 bases aligning to TRBD2. V gave up 2 bases and J gave up 8 bases; unmatched junction bases: 6. The CDR3 sequence is 16 residues long. Germline values: CDR1 SGHVS, CDR2 FNYEAQ. CDR3 loop: CASSLKLAGGGDEQFF. CDR3 DNA sequence: TGTGCCAGCAGCTTAAAACTAGCGGGAGGGGGGGATGAGCAGTTCTTC.

V gene TRBV4-3 combines with J gene TRBJ1-3; the D is unclear. Per the germline V gene, CDR1 is LGHNA and CDR2 is YSLEER. The CDR3 loop spans 14 amino acids. Trimming stripped 0 bases from V and 7 bases from J, with 10 bases between. This CDR3 is CASSQETEINTIYF. CDR3 bases: TGCGCCAGCAGCCAAGAGACCGAAATTAACACCATATATTTT.

This chain connects TRBV7-8 to TRBJ2-5; tentatively, D is TRBD2 (5 bases). This CDR3 comprises 15 residues. V lost 5 bases to trimming and J lost 5 bases, with 18 bases between them. The germline V gene encodes CDR1 SGHVS and CDR2 FQNEAQ. The CDR3, as DNA: TGTGCCAGCAGCCACACGGTCGGGCCGGGGGAGACCCAGTACTTC. Protein product: CASSHTVGPGETQYF.

With regard to this clone: This sample includes further DNA sequences coding for the same CDR3. The rearrangement joins TRBV30 to TRBJ2-2; 9 nucleotides align to TRBD2. The germline V gene encodes CDR1 GTSNPN and CDR2 SVGIG (reference sequence). The CDR3 length is 16 residues. V shed 4 bases, J shed 8 bases, and the junction held 14 bases outside the gene matches. The CDR3 sequence: CAWISVAGALSGELFF. CDR3 in DNA: TGTGCCTGGATCAGTGTAGCGGGAGCCCTCTCAGGGGAGCTGTTTTTT. Looking up the rest from reference TRBV30 and TRBJ2-2 gives the full variable domain: SQTIHQWPATLVQPVGSPLSLECTVEGTSNPNLYWYRQAAGRGLQLLFYSVGIGQISSEVPQNLSASRPQDRQFILSSKKLLLSDSGFYLCAWISVAGALSGELFFGEGSRLTVL.

V usage is TRBV19 and J usage is TRBJ2-4, with TRBD1 matching over 9 bases. With V trimmed by 6 bases and J by 7 bases, 4 bases remained unmatched. Germline-derived CDR1 and CDR2 are LNHDA and SQIVND (reference sequence). This CDR3 spans 13 amino acids. The CDR3 loop reads CASSTGQGNIQYF. The CDR3 DNA is TGTGCCAGTAGCACGGGACAGGGCAACATTCAGTACTTC.

The chain recombines TRBV5-1 with TRBJ2-2; no definite D call. Germline V gene sequence: CDR1 SGHRS, CDR2 YFSETQ. The V and J ends lost 0 bases and 9 bases respectively, with 9 bases between them. This CDR3 has 13 amino acids. CDR3 DNA: TGCGCCAGCAGCTTGGATAATAGCCGGGAGCTGTTTTTT. Translation gives CASSLDNSRELFF.

The chain uses TRBV19 and TRBJ1-5; 8 positions agree with TRBD1. The CDR3 has 16 residues. V shed 4 bases and J 0 bases; nucleotides not matched to a gene: 5. Germline V gives CDR1 LNHDA, CDR2 SQIVND (reference sequence). CDR3 nucleotides: TGTGCCAGTAGTACCCGGACAGGGCCTAGCAATCAGCCCCAGCATTTT. The encoded protein is CASSTRTGPSNQPQHF.

This chain connects TRBV7-8 to TRBJ1-5; TRBD1 is a possible D gene (6 bases). The CDR3 consists of 13 residues. The V gene's germline CDR1 is SGHVS and CDR2 FQNEAQ. Trimming pared 5 bases from V and 8 bases from J, leaving 13 bases between. The CDR3 DNA reads as TGTGCCAGCAGCGCGCAGGGGAGAGAGCCCCAGCATTTT. Amino acid sequence: CASSAQGREPQHF.

Details on this clone: Compared with germline, one end of the junction differs, possibly owing to a read error. The sample contains more than one DNA sequence encoding this CDR3. The chain recombines TRBV7-9 with TRBJ1-1, with unresolved D. CDR1 and CDR2 (germline): SEHNR, FQNEAQ (reference sequence). The CDR3 loop spans 11 amino acids. CDR3 loop: CASTLRTEAFF. In DNA, the CDR3 is TGTGCCAGCACCTTACGAACTGAGGCTTTCTTT.

This clone was detected only once. The chain recombines TRBV11-2 with TRBJ1-2; D is uncertain. Germline loops: CDR1 SGHAT, CDR2 FQNNGV. V was pared by 5 bases and J by 8 bases, with 9 bases between. CDR3 length: 11 amino acids. CDR3 bases: TGTGCCAGCAGCCCTATTGGGGGCTACACCTTC. Its protein product is CASSPIGGYTF.

As to this clone: The same CDR3 also results from other DNA sequences found in this sample. V usage is TRBV2 and J usage is TRBJ2-3; 7 positions agree with TRBD1. Looked up from germline, CDR1 is SNHLY and CDR2 is FYNNEI. The CDR3 covers 14 residues. V shed 4 bases and J 2 bases; nucleotides not matched to a gene: 3. CDR3 DNA: TGTGCCAGCAGTGGAGGACAGGCCACAGATACGCAGTATTTT. It yields the protein CASSGGQATDTQYF.

The chain joins TRBV5-1 to TRBJ1-2, with D possibly TRBD1 on 5 matching bases. The CDR3 is 15 amino acids. Trimming removed 0 bases at V and 3 bases at J, with 12 bases between. Germline CDR1 is SGHRS and CDR2 is YFSETQ. The CDR3 DNA reads as TGCGCCAGCAGCTTGGAACAGGCGGGGTACTATGGCTACACCTTC. Translation gives CASSLEQAGYYGYTF.

The J gene is TRBJ2-7, the V gene TRBV19; D gene ambiguous. The CDR3 totals 13 residues. Germline CDR1 is LNHDA and CDR2 is SQIVND (reference sequence). The V end was cut by 6 bases, the J end by 3 bases, with 12 bases between. The CDR3 loop reads CASRETGVYEQYF. The CDR3 nucleotides read TGTGCCAGTAGGGAGACCGGAGTCTACGAGCAGTACTTC.

The CDR3, as DNA: TGCGCCAGCTCCGCTAGCGGAGCCTACGAGCAGTACTTC. Encoded protein: CASSASGAYEQYF. The rearrangement links TRBV5-1 to TRBJ2-7; TRBD2 agrees at 7 bases. Looked up from germline, CDR1 is SGHRS and CDR2 is YFSETQ. Germline trimming cut 7 bases from V and 2 bases from J; bases unmatched to any gene: 6. The CDR3 length is 13 residues.

The V call is TRBV2, the J call TRBJ2-7; 9 bases match TRBD2. The germline gives CDR1 SNHLY, CDR2 FYNNEI. CDR3 size: 15 residues. With 7 bases clipped from V and 2 bases from J, the junction kept 9 bases outside the gene matches. The CDR3 protein is CASTVGRGGPYEQYF. The CDR3 bases are TGTGCCAGCACGGTCGGGCGGGGGGGCCCCTACGAGCAGTACTTC.

The chain recombines TRBV9 with TRBJ2-3; D unresolved. The germline CDR1 and CDR2 sequences are SGDLS and YYNGEE. The V gene lost 7 bases and the J gene lost 0 bases, with 9 bases spanning the gap. The CDR3 loop spans 13 amino acids. This CDR3 is CASGTASTDTQYF. The CDR3 bases are TGTGCCAGCGGTACAGCTAGCACAGATACGCAGTATTTT. The variable domain in full, with the rest retrieved from reference TRBV9 and TRBJ2-3, is DSGVTQTPKHLITATGQRVTLRCSPRSGDLSVYWYQQSLDQGLQFLIQYYNGEERAKGNILERFSAQQFPDLHSELNLSSLELGDSALYFCASGTASTDTQYFGPGTRLTVL.